Listed below are T cell receptor beta chains from one sample, sequenced in a study of T-cell reconstitution after alpha-beta-depleted transplantation in children. TCRdb processed the PCR reads anew with MiXCR; each CDR3 protein has one entry. The sample consists of around 450,000 distinct CDR3 sequences, roughly a tenth of them appearing once. Sample: PBMCs, taken before TCRalphabeta/CD19-depleted stem cell transplant. Receptors were obtained from a child aged 2-15 years with inherited bone marrow failure, due to receive a stem cell transplant. Both conserved end residues are part of each CDR3. D genes are given only for firm matches. Some rows mark clone size as missing; the rest say once, few, many or name a class of expanded clone.

d_call	j_call	v_call	clone_size	cdr3_aa	cdr3_nt
.	TRBJ2-2	TRBV5-1	many	CASSLGARTGELFF	TGCGCCAGCAGCTTGGGCGCGAGAACCGGGGAGCTGTTTTTT
TRBD2	TRBJ2-7	TRBV6-2/TRBV6-3	few	CASSPGLAGVSAEQYF	TGTGCCAGCAGCCCGGGACTAGCGGGAGTATCGGCCGAGCAGTACTTC
.	TRBJ2-1	TRBV20-1	many	CSAWGHSSYNEQFF	TGCAGTGCTTGGGGGCATAGCTCCTACAATGAGCAGTTCTTC
TRBD1	TRBJ2-7	TRBV11-2	.	CASSFSTGTGTYEQYF	TGTGCCAGCAGCTTTAGTACCGGGACAGGGACCTACGAGCAGTACTTC
TRBD1	TRBJ2-7	TRBV20-1	.	CSSNRDRVYEQYF	TGCAGTTCAAACCGGGACAGGGTCTACGAGCAGTACTTC
.	TRBJ1-2	TRBV19	many	CASREDYGYTF	TGTGCCAGTAGGGAGGACTATGGCTACACCTTC
.	TRBJ1-1	TRBV4-3	few	CASSQAVYRAPTEAFF	TGCGCCAGCAGCCAAGCGGTCTACAGGGCCCCTACTGAAGCTTTCTTT
.	TRBJ2-2	TRBV24-1	.	CATSDPDGTGELFF	TGTGCCACCAGTGATCCGGACGGCACCGGGGAGCTGTTTTTT
TRBD2	TRBJ2-1	TRBV20-1	.	CSATEPGTSGYNEQFF	TGCAGTGCTACCGAACCTGGGACTAGCGGCTACAATGAGCAGTTCTTC
.	TRBJ2-2	TRBV11-1	many	CASSQRFLSGTKNTGELFF	TGTGCCAGCAGCCAGAGGTTTTTAAGTGGGACCAAGAACACCGGGGAGCTGTTTTTT
TRBD1	TRBJ1-1	TRBV5-1	many	CASSLWGDSEAFF	TGCGCCAGCAGCTTGTGGGGGGACAGCGAAGCTTTCTTT
.	TRBJ1-2	TRBV19	many	CASSIPRDVTNYGYTF	TGTGCCAGTAGTATCCCCCGGGACGTAACTAACTATGGCTACACCTTC
TRBD1	TRBJ2-1	TRBV6-2/TRBV6-3	many	CASRHRDSSYNEQFF	TGTGCCAGCAGGCACCGGGACAGCTCCTACAATGAGCAGTTCTTC
TRBD2	TRBJ2-1	TRBV7-2	many	CASSVSASGSYNEQFF	TGTGCCAGCAGCGTCTCCGCTAGCGGCTCCTACAATGAGCAGTTCTTC
TRBD2	TRBJ2-1	TRBV4-3	few	CASSHPGTSGEQFF	TGCGCCAGCAGCCATCCTGGGACTAGCGGGGAGCAGTTCTTC
.	TRBJ1-2	TRBV4-1	few	CASSPNRVGYTF	TGCGCCAGCAGCCCTAACAGAGTTGGCTACACCTTC
.	TRBJ2-2	TRBV2	many	CASREAGELFF	TGTGCCAGCAGAGAAGCCGGGGAGCTGTTTTTT